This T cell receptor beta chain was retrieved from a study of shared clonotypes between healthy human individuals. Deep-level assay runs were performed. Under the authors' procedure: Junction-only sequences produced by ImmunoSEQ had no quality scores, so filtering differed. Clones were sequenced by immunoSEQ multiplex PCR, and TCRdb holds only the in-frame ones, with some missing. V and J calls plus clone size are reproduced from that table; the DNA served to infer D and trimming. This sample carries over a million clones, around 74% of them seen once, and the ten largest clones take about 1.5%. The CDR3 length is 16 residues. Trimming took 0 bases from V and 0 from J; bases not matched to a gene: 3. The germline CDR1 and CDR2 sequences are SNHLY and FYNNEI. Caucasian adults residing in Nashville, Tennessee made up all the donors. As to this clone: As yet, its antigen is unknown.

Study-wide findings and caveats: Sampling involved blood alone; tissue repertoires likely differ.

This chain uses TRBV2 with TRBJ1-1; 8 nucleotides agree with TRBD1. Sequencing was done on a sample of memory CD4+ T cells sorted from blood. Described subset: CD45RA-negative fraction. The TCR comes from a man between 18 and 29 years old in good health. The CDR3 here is CASSEAGTGMNTEAFF. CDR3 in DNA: TGTGCCAGCAGTGAAGCGGGGACAGGTATGAACACTGAAGCTTTCTTT.